Each of the 25 T cell receptor beta chains below was sequenced from the same sample in a study of T cells in Graves' hyperthyroidism and ophthalmopathy (dated by TCRdb to about 2019). The protocol used for the library was multiplex PCR. Sequencing was carried out with an Illumina HiSeq 2000. The TCR beta CDR3 regions were amplified from RNA transcripts. For the first round of RT-PCR on the TCR CDR3, the HTBI primer set was used together with the Qiagen OneStep RT-PCR kit. TCRdb trimmed public reads at Q25 via fastp, called clones via MiXCR and kept in-frame beta chains. Merged by CDR3 protein, the rows form single entries marked with the most common genes and DNA. This sample lists about 400,000 distinct CDR3 sequences; roughly 15% were detected once. Less than 15% of the sample rests with the top ten. Material: blood. The receptors were gathered from a young man with Graves' ophthalmopathy.

This clonotype appeared many times. This chain uses TRBV11-2 with TRBJ2-3; D is perhaps TRBD1 or TRBD2 (5 bases each). Between the trimmed V and J ends, which lost 2 bases and 2 bases, there was a span of 8 bases. The CDR3 consists of 14 residues. Germline loops: CDR1 SGHAT, CDR2 FQNNGV. CDR3 in DNA: TGTGCCAGCAGCTTACGAGGGGCCACAGATACGCAGTATTTT. The encoded protein is CASSLRGATDTQYF.

Many counts were recorded for this clonotype. The chain has TRBV5-1 and TRBJ2-1; 8 bases agree with TRBD2. The trim removed 6 bases at V and 9 bases at J, leaving 11 bases unmatched. The CDR3 spans 14 residues. Germline V gene sequence: CDR1 SGHRS, CDR2 YFSETQ. CDR3: CASTNRGGLVEQFF. The CDR3, as DNA: TGCGCCAGCACTAATCGGGGGGGCTTGGTTGAGCAGTTCTTC.

This clonotype was found many times. The chain links TRBV15 to TRBJ2-1; D might be TRBD1 or TRBD2, each matching 6 bases. V was cut by 8 bases and J by 7 bases, with 15 bases left in between. There are 13 residues in the CDR3. Per the germline V gene, CDR1 is LNHNV and CDR2 is YYDKDF (reference sequence). The CDR3 DNA sequence: TGTGCCACCCGGGGGCCCCTGGGGAATGAGCAGTTCTTC. It translates to CATRGPLGNEQFF.

This clonotype was recorded many times. V gene TRBV11-1 combines with J gene TRBJ2-1; D is uncertain. Per the germline V gene, CDR1 is SGHAT and CDR2 is FQDESV (reference sequence). The CDR3 has 13 amino acids. The V end lost 3 bases, the J end lost 8 bases, and 11 bases lay between the germline ends. CDR3 amino acids: CASSFGRADEQFF. The CDR3 DNA reads TGTGCCAGCAGCTTCGGTAGGGCGGATGAGCAGTTCTTC.

This clonotype appeared many times. The V gene is TRBV2, the J gene TRBJ2-1; perhaps D is TRBD1 or TRBD2 (7 bases each). The CDR3 has 14 residues. Trimming took 10 bases from V and 6 from J, leaving 19 bases between them. Germline lookup yields CDR1 SNHLY and CDR2 FYNNEI. The CDR3 sequence: CANRGGEYGNEQFF. DNA of the CDR3: TGTGCCAACAGGGGAGGGGAGTACGGCAATGAGCAGTTCTTC.

At least ten counts were recorded for this clonotype. This chain connects TRBV2 to TRBJ1-6; 9 nucleotides line up with TRBD1. The germline CDR1 and CDR2 sequences are SNHLY and FYNNEI. The CDR3 is 17 residues long. J lost 9 bases, V lost 4 bases, and 13 bases had no gene match. Here the CDR3 DNA reads TGTGCCAGCAGTGCAACCTTACAGGGGGCAGGAGGTTCACCCCTCCACTTT. Residues: CASSATLQGAGGSPLHF.

There are many counts of this clonotype. The genes are TRBV9 and TRBJ2-7; perhaps D is TRBD1 or TRBD2 (6 bases each). Deletions cut 4 bases from V and 5 bases from J, with 19 bases between. Germline assignment: CDR1 SGDLS and CDR2 YYNGEE. CDR3 length equals 15 residues. The DNA of the CDR3 is TGTGCCAGCAGCACCTCGGGGGCGCCAGAAAACGAGCAGTACTTC. This encodes CASSTSGAPENEQYF.

The chain combines TRBV7-6 with TRBJ2-5; the match to TRBD2 covers 7 bases. This CDR3 has 17 residues. CDR1 is SGHVS, CDR2 FNYEAQ, per germline. Trimming removed 5 bases from V and 1 base from J; junction bases left unmatched: 13. Written as DNA, the CDR3 is TGTGCCAGCAGCCAACTAGCTGCGGGAGCTCTCCAAGAGACCCAGTACTTC. This gives the protein CASSQLAAGALQETQYF.

The chain recombines TRBV5-1 with TRBJ1-2; 8 bases map to TRBD1. Germline CDR1 and CDR2: SGHRS and YFSETQ. Germline trimming cut 3 bases from V and 0 bases from J; bases unmatched to any gene: 4. The CDR3 has 15 residues. The DNA of the CDR3 is TGCGCCAGCAGCTCCGGGACAGGCACTAACTATGGCTACACCTTC. It specifies CASSSGTGTNYGYTF.

This clonotype was counted between two and nine times. The chain employs TRBV5-1 and TRBJ1-1; D possibly corresponds to TRBD1 (6 bases). Deletions cut 4 bases from V and 4 bases from J, with 11 bases between. Germline lookup yields CDR1 SGHRS and CDR2 YFSETQ. There are 13 residues in the CDR3. CDR3 loop: CASSLRTATEAFF. In DNA, the CDR3 is TGCGCCAGCAGCCTCAGGACAGCCACTGAAGCTTTCTTT.

This chain links TRBV4-1 with TRBJ1-6; possibly TRBD1 for D (5 bases). Trimming shortened V by 1 base and J by 0 bases, and 10 bases separated the two germline ends. The CDR3 is made up of 17 amino acids. The V gene's germline CDR1 is MGHRA and CDR2 YSYEKL. The CDR3 reads CASSQGQGRSYNSPLHF. The CDR3 DNA reads TGCGCCAGCAGCCAAGGTCAGGGCCGCTCCTATAATTCACCCCTCCACTTT.

A note on this clonotype: A junction boundary mismatches the germline segment, possibly from a read error. The J gene is TRBJ2-3, the V gene TRBV11-2; D gene unclear. The CDR3 totals 14 residues. Germline V lookup: CDR1 SGHAT, CDR2 FQNNGV. CDR3: CASSQEKGRDTQYF. The CDR3 DNA follows: TGCGCCAGCAGCCAAGAAAAGGGAAGAGATACGCAGTATTTT.

This clonotype came up many times. The chain employs TRBV20-1 and TRBJ2-7; TRBD2 agrees at 11 bases. V lost 6 bases to trimming and J lost 2 bases; unmatched junction nucleotides: 6. Germline V lookup: CDR1 DFQATT, CDR2 SNEGSKA (reference sequence). The CDR3 sequence is 14 residues long. The CDR3, as DNA: TGCAGTGCCGCTCCGGGACTAGCGGCCTACGAGCAGTACTTC. Its protein product is CSAAPGLAAYEQYF.

This clonotype was observed a few times. The chain couples TRBV6-5 to TRBJ1-5; D call uncertain. Trimming stripped 7 bases from V and 2 bases from J, with 15 bases between. Germline V lookup: CDR1 MNHEY, CDR2 SVGAGI. The CDR3 has 15 residues. DNA for the CDR3: TGTGCCAGCATGTTTGCCGGGGTGCGCAATCAGCCCCAGCATTTT. Protein: CASMFAGVRNQPQHF.

This clonotype was detected many times. The rearrangement uses TRBV2 and TRBJ2-3, with D uncertain. Per the germline V gene, CDR1 is SNHLY and CDR2 is FYNNEI. The CDR3 has 15 residues. Trimming pared 6 bases from V and 0 bases from J, leaving 13 bases between. The CDR3 nucleotides are TGTGCCAGCAGCCCCCATGGGGTAAGCACAGATACGCAGTATTTT. Residues: CASSPHGVSTDTQYF. Combining the CDR3 with reference TRBV2 and TRBJ2-3 gives the whole variable domain EPEVTQTPSHQVTQMGQEVILRCVPISNHLYFYWYRQILGQKVEFLVSFYNNEISEKSEIFDDQFSVERPDGSNFTLKIRSTKLEDSAMYFCASSPHGVSTDTQYFGPGTRLTVL.

This clonotype was recorded at least ten times. The V and J genes are TRBV10-3 and TRBJ1-1; D remains ambiguous. This CDR3 is 14 amino acids long. V lost 0 bases and J lost 2, with 7 bases in between. Germline assignment: CDR1 ENHRY and CDR2 SYGVKD. The CDR3 region is CAISESGSNTEAFF. The DNA for the CDR3 is TGTGCCATCAGTGAGTCCGGGTCCAACACTGAAGCTTTCTTT.

This clonotype has more than one count but fewer than ten. The V and J genes are TRBV6-1 and TRBJ2-7, with TRBD1 matching 7 bases. CDR1 is MNHNS, CDR2 SASEGT, per germline. The CDR3 consists of 13 residues. Trimming cost V 6 bases and J 2 bases; bases outside gene matches: 4. CDR3 amino acids: CASRGTATYEQYF. CDR3 bases: TGTGCCAGCAGAGGGACAGCGACCTACGAGCAGTACTTC.

This clonotype was picked up many times. This chain joins TRBV6-5 and TRBJ2-7; D not certain. CDR1 is MNHEY, CDR2 SVGAGI, per germline. V was cut by 0 bases and J by 3 bases, with 12 bases left in between. The CDR3 totals 15 residues. The CDR3 sequence is CASSYSSMRGYEQYF. Written as DNA, the CDR3 is TGTGCCAGCAGTTACTCGTCGATGCGCGGCTACGAGCAGTACTTC.

In this sample, this clonotype turned up a few times. The chain is built from TRBV6-1 and TRBJ1-1, with D unresolved. V shed 6 bases and J shed 0 bases, with 8 bases lying between them. In germline, CDR1 is MNHNS, CDR2 SASEGT. The CDR3 is 13 residues long. In nucleotides, the CDR3 is TGTGCCAGCAGGATCAATTTGAACACTGAAGCTTTCTTT. Translated: CASRINLNTEAFF.

By share of the sample, this clonotype is medium-sized. The rearrangement uses TRBV20-1 and TRBJ2-1; 10 nucleotides agree with TRBD2. Germline V gives CDR1 DFQATT, CDR2 SNEGSKA (reference sequence). V shed 2 bases, J shed 6 bases, and the junction held 7 bases outside the gene matches. This CDR3 is built from 15 residues. CDR3 amino acids: CSARLAGALPNEQFF. CDR3 DNA sequence: TGCAGTGCTAGACTAGCGGGAGCACTCCCCAATGAGCAGTTCTTC.

The rearrangement joins TRBV9 to TRBJ2-3; 7 bases are a match to TRBD1. The CDR3 totals 15 residues. CDR1 is SGDLS, CDR2 YYNGEE, per germline. J lost 2 bases, V lost 4 bases, and 7 bases had no gene match. For the CDR3, the DNA is TGTGCCAGCAGCATCTCGGGACAGTCCACAGATACGCAGTATTTT. It translates to CASSISGQSTDTQYF.

This clonotype was counted at least ten times. This chain joins TRBV10-3 and TRBJ2-7; D assignment may be TRBD1 or TRBD2 (5 bases each). The length of the CDR3 is 15 residues. Trimming pared 0 bases from V and 7 bases from J, leaving 16 bases between. The germline CDR1 and CDR2 sequences are ENHRY and SYGVKD. CDR3 sequence: CAISESVFDWGEQYF. Written as DNA, the CDR3 is TGTGCCATCAGTGAGTCTGTATTTGACTGGGGGGAGCAGTACTTC.

Worth noting for this clonotype: One end of the junction fails to match germline, which may point to a read error. The chain combines TRBV25-1 with TRBJ2-7; D might be TRBD1 (6 bases). CDR1 and CDR2 from the germline V gene are MGHDK and SYGVNS. This CDR3 comprises 13 residues. CDR3 sequence: CASSDQDSYEQHF. The CDR3 region has the DNA TGTGCCAGCAGTGACCAGGACAGCTACGAGCAGCACTTC.

The table lists this clonotype with many counts. The gene calls are TRBV20-1 and TRBJ1-2; 7 bases are shared with TRBD1. Looked up from germline, CDR1 is DFQATT and CDR2 is SNEGSKA (reference sequence). V was pared by 0 bases and J by 0 bases, with 10 bases of the junction left unmatched. This CDR3 comprises 17 residues. Here the CDR3 reads CSARDAAGTVTNYGYTF. The CDR3 nucleotides read TGCAGTGCTAGAGATGCCGCAGGGACAGTCACTAACTATGGCTACACCTTC.

Concerning this clonotype: This CDR3 fails to terminate in the conserved phenylalanine or tryptophan, so it likely reflects a read error. The chain couples TRBV20-1 to TRBJ2-1; unclear D gene. V gave up 0 bases and J gave up 0 bases, with 15 bases separating them. The CDR3 extends over 17 amino acids. Germline CDR1 is DFQATT and CDR2 is SNEGSKA (reference sequence). The CDR3 loop reads CSARDLASSYSYNEQFL. The CDR3 nucleotides are TGCAGTGCTAGAGATTTGGCTTCCTCGTACTCCTACAATGAGCAGTTCCTC.